The clone carrying this T cell receptor (beta chain) appeared many times. Thyroid surgery had not been preceded by any treatment in any patient. TCRdb re-processed the PCR reads through MiXCR. Found here are some 40,000 clones, about 14% of them singletons; the top ten hold approximately 9.5%. This sample was included in a study of metastatic and nonmetastatic thyroid tumors. Per germline, CDR1 SGHKS and CDR2 YYEKEE (reference sequence). V was pared by 6 bases and J by 10 bases, with 11 bases between. The CDR3 totals 11 residues. This receptor was obtained from a female donor with papillary thyroid cancer or a benign thyroid nodule (not recorded which). Some clones in this sample may be carry-over from other donors' samples. The chain recombines TRBV5-5 with TRBJ2-1; D not certain. The sample comprised blood. DNA for the CDR3: TGTGCCAGCACCTCCGGTTACGAGCAGTTCTTC. Amino acids: CASTSGYEQFF.